Reported below is one T cell receptor beta chain. The CDR3 length is 13 residues. Trimming took 5 bases from V and 1 from J, leaving 8 bases between them. The germline V gene encodes CDR1 MDHEN and CDR2 SYDVKM. This specimen comes from a study of blood T cell repertoires in COVID-19. Some clones are missing from TCRdb's copy, which holds only in-frame ones; the method was immunoSEQ multiplex PCR. Here the sample spans under 250,000 clones, about four fifths being singletons. This clonotype was obtained from a man at least 80 years old with acute or convalescent COVID-19. The sequenced sample consisted of peripheral blood. The chain recombines TRBV28 with TRBJ1-1; D is ambiguous. The CDR3 spells CASSPPGNTEAFF. In nucleotides, the CDR3 is TGTGCCAGCAGTCCCCCGGGGAACACTGAAGCTTTCTTT.